This record covers a single T cell receptor (beta chain). Its matching antigen is unknown. This sample was included in a study of CD8+ T cells in alopecia areata. About the study: People stayed on tofacitinib for 6 to 18 months, then stopped the drug for 6 months. The study's findings and limits: Many expanded lesional clones persisted in scalp and blood during tofacitinib treatment. Clonality was higher in lesional than normal scalp, especially in alopecia totalis/universalis.

Trimming removed 6 bases from V and 10 bases from J, with 10 bases in between. There are 11 residues in the CDR3. Germline CDR1 reads LGHNA; CDR2 reads YNFKEQ. The treatment is: oral pan-JAK inhibitor, 5-10 mg twice daily. Lesional scalp tissue (obtained by punch biopsy) and peripheral blood were collected from alopecia areata patients. TCR sequencing used cDNA made by reverse transcription of extracted RNA. Assay: immunoSEQ multiplex PCR; the TCRdb copy retains only in-frame clones and omits some. The data show some 150,000 clones, roughly 80% seen once. The chain uses TRBV4-2 and TRBJ2-1; the D gene is possibly TRBD1 (5 bases). This sample comprised CD8+ T cells sorted from blood, obtained at week 4, from a patient treated with tofacitinib. The receptor was isolated from a human donor with alopecia areata. CDR3 sequence reads: CASSLTVEQFF. The CDR3, as DNA: TGTGCCAGCAGTTTGACAGTAGAGCAGTTCTTC.